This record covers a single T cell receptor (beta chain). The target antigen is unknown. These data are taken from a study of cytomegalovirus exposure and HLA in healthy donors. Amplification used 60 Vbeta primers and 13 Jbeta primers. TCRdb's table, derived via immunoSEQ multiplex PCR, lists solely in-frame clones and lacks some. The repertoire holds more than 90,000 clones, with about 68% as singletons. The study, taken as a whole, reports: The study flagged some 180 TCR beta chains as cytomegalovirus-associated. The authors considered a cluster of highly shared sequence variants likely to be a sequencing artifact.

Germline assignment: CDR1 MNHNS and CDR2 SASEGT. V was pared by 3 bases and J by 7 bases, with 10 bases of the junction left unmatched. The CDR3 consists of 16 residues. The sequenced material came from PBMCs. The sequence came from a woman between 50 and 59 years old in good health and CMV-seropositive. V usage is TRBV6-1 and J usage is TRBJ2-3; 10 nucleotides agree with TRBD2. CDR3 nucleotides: TGTGCCAGCAGTGATTTTTCTAGCGGGAGCCAATATACGCAGTATTTT. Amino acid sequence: CASSDFSSGSQYTQYF.